These 14 T cell receptor beta chains share one sample of origin, sequenced in a study of blood T cell repertoires in COVID-19. Produced via immunoSEQ multiplex PCR; TCRdb's table is partial and in-frame only. The sample holds 130,000 or so clones, more than 65% seen once. The sequencing input was peripheral blood. These receptors were taken from a woman aged 70 to 79 with acute or convalescent COVID-19.

The gene calls are TRBV2 and TRBJ2-6; D unclear. This CDR3 spans 14 amino acids. Germline V lookup: CDR1 SNHLY, CDR2 FYNNEI. V gave up 6 bases and J gave up 4 bases, with 10 bases separating them. DNA of the CDR3: TGTGCCAGCAGCTATCACCCAGGGGCCAACGTCCTGACTTTC. Translating it yields CASSYHPGANVLTF.

At least ten counts were recorded for this clone. The genes are TRBV7-2 and TRBJ2-3, with 7 bases matching TRBD2. The length of the CDR3 is 16 residues. Trimming took 0 bases from V and 2 from J; bases not matched to a gene: 5. Germline loops: CDR1 SGHTA, CDR2 FQGNSA. CDR3 loop: CASSLAAAGTTDTQYF. CDR3 coding DNA: TGTGCCAGCAGCTTAGCGGCAGCGGGGACCACAGATACGCAGTATTTT.

Only a few counts were recorded for this clone. The genes are TRBV5-4 and TRBJ1-3; 7 nucleotides agree with TRBD1. Trimming took 3 bases from V and 7 from J; bases not matched to a gene: 10. CDR3 size: 15 residues. The germline V gene encodes CDR1 SGHNT and CDR2 YYREEE (reference sequence). The CDR3 loop reads CASSSDRDRGNTIYF. The CDR3 region has the DNA TGTGCCAGCAGCTCCGACCGGGACAGAGGCAACACCATATATTTT.

The DNA for the CDR3 is TGTGCCTCCCAGCCGGAAACTAGCGGCTACGAGCAGTACTTC. Translated: CASQPETSGYEQYF. The V gene is TRBV30, the J gene TRBJ2-7; TRBD2 agrees at 8 bases. The germline CDR1 and CDR2 sequences are GTSNPN and SVGIG (reference sequence). This CDR3 region has 14 residues. Trimming took 7 bases from V and 3 from J; bases not matched to a gene: 11.

There are a few counts of this clone. The chain combines TRBV19 with TRBJ2-2, with 8 bases that match TRBD2. Germline CDR1 reads LNHDA; CDR2 reads SQIVND (reference sequence). V was pared by 4 bases and J by 5 bases, with 6 bases of the junction left unmatched. The CDR3 is made up of 15 amino acids. The CDR3 DNA reads TGTGCCAGTAGTAACCGGGGGGGCATAACCGGGGAGCTGTTTTTT. It encodes CASSNRGGITGELFF.

This clone is a singleton in its sample. The chain is built from TRBV6-1 and TRBJ1-5; D ambiguous. CDR1 and CDR2 from the germline V gene are MNHNS and SASEGT. Trimming took 1 base from V and 0 from J, leaving 13 bases between them. CDR3 length: 17 amino acids. DNA of the CDR3: TGTGCCAGCAGTGAAGGAATGGTAGCACTTAGCAATCAGCCCCAGCATTTT. This codes for CASSEGMVALSNQPQHF.

The chain employs TRBV7-2 and TRBJ2-7, with a tentative D call TRBD1 (6 bases). Germline values: CDR1 SGHTA, CDR2 FQGNSA. V lost 2 bases and J 0 bases, leaving 11 bases between the germline ends. This CDR3 spans 15 amino acids. This chain's CDR3 is CASSLYRQDSYEQYF. The CDR3 nucleotides read TGTGCCAGCAGCTTATATCGACAGGACTCCTACGAGCAGTACTTC.

The chain links TRBV7-9 to TRBJ1-1, with TRBD1 identical over 8 bases. Germline CDR1 reads SEHNR; CDR2 reads FQNEAQ (reference sequence). Losses at the gene ends were 5 bases for V and 6 bases for J; bases not matched to a gene: 8. The CDR3 totals 14 residues. The DNA of the CDR3 is TGTGCCAGCAGCGTGGGACAGGCATATTCTGAAGCTTTCTTT. It translates to CASSVGQAYSEAFF.

This clone was observed a handful of times. The chain recombines TRBV6-5 with TRBJ1-6, with no clear D. The CDR3 is 14 residues long. Trimming pared 0 bases from V and 10 bases from J, leaving 10 bases between. The germline gives CDR1 MNHEY, CDR2 SVGAGI. The CDR3 sequence: CASSYSEGGSPLHF. As DNA, the CDR3 is TGTGCCAGCAGTTACTCGGAGGGAGGATCACCCCTCCACTTT.

This clone was seen a few times. The gene calls are TRBV28 and TRBJ1-6, with 7 bases fitting TRBD1. The CDR3 extends over 15 amino acids. The junction had 1 base not matched to a gene; V was cut back by 0 bases and J by 5 bases. Per germline, CDR1 MDHEN and CDR2 SYDVKM. CDR3 in DNA: TGTGCCAGCAGTTTATGGGGACAGCATAATTCACCCCTCCACTTT. Translating gives CASSLWGQHNSPLHF.

CDR3 amino acids: CASNPQHRGRPYEQYF. The CDR3 bases are TGTGCCAGTAATCCTCAACACAGGGGGCGCCCCTACGAGCAGTACTTC. The chain recombines TRBV19 with TRBJ2-7; 9 bases fit TRBD1. V was clipped by 7 bases and J by 2 bases; unmatched bases: 12. The CDR3 sequence is 16 residues long. The V gene's germline CDR1 is LNHDA and CDR2 SQIVND (reference sequence).

The chain is built from TRBV6-5 and TRBJ2-7, with a possible D match to TRBD2 (7 bases). Trimming cost V 8 bases and J 2 bases, with 16 bases left between them. Per germline, CDR1 MNHEY and CDR2 SVGAGI. This CDR3 contains 14 residues. The CDR3 loop is CASRGSRGTYEQYF. In nucleotides, the CDR3 is TGTGCCAGCCGCGGGAGCAGGGGAACCTACGAGCAGTACTTC.

This clone is deemed medium-sized. Other DNA sequences from this sample encode an identical CDR3 as well. This chain joins TRBV6-5 and TRBJ1-1; 7 bases are shared with TRBD1. The V segment lost 6 bases and the J segment 0 bases; nucleotides outside the gene matches: 4. The length of the CDR3 is 14 residues. CDR1 and CDR2 (germline): MNHEY, SVGAGI. The CDR3 DNA reads as TGTGCCAGCAGAAAACAGGGGATGAACACTGAAGCTTTCTTT. This translates into CASRKQGMNTEAFF.

This chain connects TRBV3-1 (or the pseudogene TRBV3-2) to TRBJ2-1; tentatively, D is TRBD1 (6 bases). Germline V lookup: CDR1 LGHDT, CDR2 YNNKEL (reference sequence). V lost 3 bases and J 8 bases, leaving 17 bases between the germline ends. The CDR3 has 15 residues. The CDR3 loop reads CASSHKQGRGYEQFF. The DNA of the CDR3 is TGTGCCAGCAGCCATAAACAGGGCCGGGGATATGAGCAGTTCTTC.